This TCR beta chain was identified in a study of cytomegalovirus exposure and HLA in healthy donors. Primers: 60 Vbeta forward and 13 Jbeta reverse. The table came from immunoSEQ multiplex PCR; TCRdb's copy has only in-frame clones and leaves some out. This table holds some 160,000 clones, roughly 80% found once. The CDR3 covers 16 residues. From germline, CDR1 is SGHRS and CDR2 YFSETQ. V lost 4 bases and J lost 4; bases outside the gene matches: 11. Sequenced input: PBMCs. The sequence came from a man aged 18 to 30 in good health and CMV-seronegative. The rearrangement joins TRBV5-1 to TRBJ2-5, with 9 bases that match TRBD2. This chain's CDR3 is CASSDPRLAVGETQYF. CDR3 nucleotides: TGCGCCAGCAGCGACCCCAGACTAGCGGTCGGAGAGACCCAGTACTTC.